The present T cell receptor beta chain was sequenced within a study of blood T cell repertoires in COVID-19. About the research overall: The analysed material was cDNA or gDNA that came from T cells, B-cell-depleted T cells, or PBMCs.

Source study methods: Counts of nucleated cells, estimated from reference gene primer amplification, were obtained. Clones were sequenced by immunoSEQ multiplex PCR, and TCRdb holds only the in-frame ones, with some missing. D and trimming come from the DNA, and the V and J calls and clone size come from that table. The sample lists 150,000 to 200,000 clones, 70% to 90% occurring once. The TCR was taken from a woman between 25 and 40 years old with active or convalescent COVID-19. Material: peripheral blood.

The CDR3 DNA is TGTGCCAGCAGTTTAGGGTCGGGGGGCGCGGTCAATCAGCCCCAGCATTTT. It encodes CASSLGSGGAVNQPQHF. The chain combines TRBV28 with TRBJ1-5; possible D gene TRBD1, 6 bases. CDR3 size: 17 residues. V lost 2 bases and J 3 bases, leaving 17 bases between the germline ends. Per germline, CDR1 MDHEN and CDR2 SYDVKM.